The entry below describes one TCR beta chain. No antigen is known for it. Within one base of it there is no much larger clone, and no base qualities were kept. These data originate in a study of blood T cell repertoires in COVID-19 (dated by TCRdb to 2018 to 2021). A note on the overall study: Samples covering the acute and convalescent phases of COVID-19 were provided by collaborators in the United States, Italy and Spain. The prospective study material was composed of cDNA or gDNA derived from T cells, B-cell-depleted T cells, or PBMCs. Subjects who had been exposed to COVID-19, were actively infected with it, or had recovered from it provided the deeply sampled blood TCRbeta repertoires that made up the dataset. The repertoires were released in a freely available public database intended as a resource for research on the immune response to SARS-CoV-2. Samples were obtained from the ongoing ImmuneRACE study (first 160 participants) and from about 1,300 subjects provided by 6 global collaborators. A de-identified subject ID, COVID-19 status, age in years and sex were almost always included in the sample metadata. Where available, HLA class I and class II types were obtained from metadata supplied by the sample provider rather than from assay-based typing. Overall study results and their limits: The quantity of clinical and demographic metadata differed by source and by participant and was supplied without curation.

TCRbeta CDR3 regions were amplified from genomic DNA by means of the immunoSEQ Assay, a bias-controlled multiplex PCR. The original methods were these. The number of nucleated cells in each sample was estimated by amplification of reference gene primers within the assay. To quantify the absolute abundance of each unique TCRbeta CDR3 rearrangement, sequence reads were collapsed and filtered. For each sample, productive Simpson clonality was calculated as the square root of Simpson's diversity index across productive rearrangements. The source is immuneACCESS, and TCRdb retained only in-frame sequences with V and J called. Part of the clones is not carried over; for the studies checked, unresolved V genes explain less than half of this, and the remainder is unexplained. The V and J calls and the clone size are those of that table, but D and trimming were determined from the DNA. This sample gives some 100,000 clones in total; approximately 84% of them show up just once. Clones ranked in the top ten supply around 4.5% of the sample.

Whole blood was collected in K2EDTA tubes by collaborating institutions according to the institutions' own protocols. For TCRbeta analysis, collaborator samples were shipped as frozen whole blood, as isolated PBMCs, or as DNA extracted from either sample type. In the germline V gene, CDR1 corresponds to SGDLS and CDR2 to YYNGEE. CDR3 length: 13 amino acids, cysteine to phenylalanine. Only the CDR3 part of the read is kept: 39 bases, read in frame from the first base. The junction carries 12 bases between V and J, which are trimmed by 4 bases and 5 bases respectively. Sequenced sample: peripheral blood. The sequence is built from TRBV9 and TRBJ2-5; perhaps TRBD2 is the D gene, with 5 bases matching. The sequence derives from a man aged 55 to 70 with acute or convalescent COVID-19. The CDR3 protein sequence reads: CASSPRTVETQYF. DNA sequence: TGTGCCAGCAGCCCTCGGACTGTGGAGACCCAGTACTTC.